This entry is about one T cell receptor (beta chain). The antigen is not known. The data stem from a study of T-cell reconstitution after alpha-beta-depleted transplantation in children. Study outcomes and limitations: Newly made T cells mostly supplied T-cell counts and diversity one year after transplant.

It was with unique molecular identifiers that the TCRbeta library was prepared. A single record per CDR3 protein comes from TCRdb applying MiXCR to the PCR reads. The table lists 200,000 to 300,000 distinct CDR3 sequences, roughly a quarter of them singletons. The CDR3 is made up of 15 amino acids. The trim removed 0 bases at V and 7 bases at J, leaving 6 bases unmatched. The germline V gene encodes CDR1 SGHRS and CDR2 YFSETQ. The chain has TRBV5-1 and TRBJ2-5; TRBD2 agrees at 10 bases. The sequencing used PBMCs, collected before TCRalphabeta/CD19-depleted stem cell transplant. The sequence was collected from a girl aged 2 to 10 with Fanconi anemia, due to receive a stem cell transplant. The CDR3 protein is CASSLASGGRGTQYF. CDR3 nucleotide sequence: TGCGCCAGCAGCTTGGCTAGCGGGGGTCGAGGGACCCAGTACTTC.